A selection of T cell receptor beta chains follows, all from one sample in a study of somatic mutations in cytotoxic T cells in rheumatoid arthritis. The data were produced by immunoSEQ multiplex PCR, yet TCRdb's version contains in-frame clones alone and is incomplete. The top ten hold more than 9% of the sample, which has just under 20,000 clones, roughly 80% seen once. The specimen was CD8+ T cells sorted from blood. These receptors all stem from a woman aged 45 to 65 in good health. The CDR3 runs from the conserved cysteine through the conserved F or W. The order of the fields is clone size, J gene, D gene, CDR3 length, V gene, CDR3 DNA, CDR3 protein. D genes are given only for firm matches. Some rows mark clone size as missing; the rest say once, few, many or name a class of expanded clone.

NA,TRBJ2-7,TRBD1,15,TRBV7-9,TGTGCCAGCAGCAAACCGGGACAGGGGTACTACGAGCAGTACTTC,CASSKPGQGYYEQYF
NA,TRBJ1-1,NA,13,TRBV5-4,TGTGCCAGCAGCTTAATGGGGAACACTGAAGCTTTCTTT,CASSLMGNTEAFF
once,TRBJ2-7,TRBD1,15,TRBV4-1,TGCGCCAGCAGCCCCACGGGACAGAGCTCCTACGAGCAGTACTTC,CASSPTGQSSYEQYF
NA,TRBJ2-7,TRBD2,16,TRBV6-1,TGTGCCAGCAGTGAGTCGACTAGCGGGAGGGAGTACGAGCAGTACTTC,CASSESTSGREYEQYF
NA,TRBJ2-7,NA,13,TRBV18,TGTGCCAGCTCACCCCCAGAGTCCTACGAGCAGTACTTC,CASSPPESYEQYF
NA,TRBJ2-5,TRBD1,15,TRBV9,TGTGCCAGCAGTCCGGGACAGGGTCCACAAGAGACCCAGTACTTC,CASSPGQGPQETQYF
NA,TRBJ1-5,NA,21,TRBV7-3,TGTGCCAGCAGCTTAACGGCAGGTTTGAAGGGGAGGAACCGTAGCAATCAGCCCCAGCATTTT,CASSLTAGLKGRNRSNQPQHF
NA,TRBJ2-7,NA,11,TRBV20-1,TGCAGTGTGCCAGGGTATGGCGAGCAGTACTTC,CSVPGYGEQYF
NA,TRBJ2-1,TRBD2,13,TRBV19,TGTGCCAGTAGTATGCTGGGGGGGAATGAGCAGTTCTTC,CASSMLGGNEQFF
NA,TRBJ1-1,NA,13,TRBV29-1,TGCAGCGTGCGGGGGGGGAAGAACACTGAAGCTTTCTTT,CSVRGGKNTEAFF
NA,TRBJ1-1,NA,13,TRBV15,TGTGCCACCAGCAGTCAAAGGAGGACTGAAGCTTTCTTT,CATSSQRRTEAFF
NA,TRBJ2-1,NA,15,TRBV6-6,TGTGCCAGCAGAAGGACAGCCTTCTCCTACAATGAGCAGTTCTTC,CASRRTAFSYNEQFF
few,TRBJ1-2,NA,14,TRBV5-8,TGTGCCAGCAGCCCGGGACCGGGTAACTATGGCTACACCTTC,CASSPGPGNYGYTF
NA,TRBJ1-5,NA,13,TRBV5-5,TGTGCCAGCAGTCCGGAATTCGGGCAGCCCCAGCATTTT,CASSPEFGQPQHF
NA,TRBJ1-4,NA,16,TRBV4-3,TGCGCCAGCAGCCAAGGGTACGATGCAACTAATGAAAAACTGTTTTTT,CASSQGYDATNEKLFF
NA,TRBJ1-5,NA,16,TRBV19,TGTGCCAGTAGTTTAGGGGCCCTCGTGAGCAATCAGCCCCAGCATTTT,CASSLGALVSNQPQHF
NA,TRBJ2-7,TRBD2,18,TRBV10-3,TGTGCCATCAGCTCTAAGACAGATTCCAGCGGGAGCTCCTACGAGCAGTACTTC,CAISSKTDSSGSSYEQYF
few,TRBJ1-6,NA,14,TRBV4-1,TGCGCCAGCAGCCATACAGGGTACAATTCACCCCTCCACTTT,CASSHTGYNSPLHF
NA,TRBJ2-5,NA,13,TRBV30,TGTGCCTGGAGTACCAGGGGAAGTGGGACCCAGTACTTC,CAWSTRGSGTQYF
NA,TRBJ2-5,TRBD1,15,TRBV4-2,TGTGCCAGCAGCCCAGACAGGGGTAGCCAAGAGACCCAGTACTTC,CASSPDRGSQETQYF
NA,TRBJ2-3,TRBD2,15,TRBV28,TGTGCCAGCAGTTTGGGGAGCGGGACCACAGATACGCAGTATTTT,CASSLGSGTTDTQYF
NA,TRBJ1-5,NA,13,TRBV10-3,TGTGCCATCACACCAGATAGCAATCAGCCCCAGCATTTT,CAITPDSNQPQHF
few,TRBJ2-7,NA,12,TRBV27,TGTGCCAGCACAGACAATTCCTACGAGCAGTACTTC,CASTDNSYEQYF
few,TRBJ2-7,TRBD2,16,TRBV4-1,TGCGCCAGCAGCCTCGGCGGCGGGGGGCCCTCCTACGAGCAGTACTTC,CASSLGGGGPSYEQYF
once,TRBJ2-7,NA,14,TRBV11-2,TGTGCCAGCAGCTTAGATGGGGGCCCCTACGAGCAGTACTTC,CASSLDGGPYEQYF
NA,TRBJ2-1,NA,15,TRBV7-9,TGTGCCAGCAGCTTAGCGAATTCGGCGGACAATGAGCAGTTCTTC,CASSLANSADNEQFF
NA,TRBJ2-7,NA,15,TRBV4-1,TGCGCCAGCAGCCAATTACCGACAGATAGAAGAGAGCAGTACTTC,CASSQLPTDRREQYF
NA,TRBJ2-7,TRBD1,15,TRBV27,TGTGCCAGCAGTTTATCGGGGACAGGGGCCGGGGAGCAGTACTTC,CASSLSGTGAGEQYF
NA,TRBJ2-5,NA,16,TRBV7-9,TGTGCCAGCAGCTTAGGGATAGGCAAAGGCCTAGAGACCCAGTACTTC,CASSLGIGKGLETQYF
NA,TRBJ2-1,NA,14,TRBV27,TGTGCCAGCAGTTTGGGGGGCTCCTACAATGAGCAGTTCTTC,CASSLGGSYNEQFF
NA,TRBJ2-7,TRBD2,16,TRBV14,TGTGCCAGCAGCTGGCAGTCCGGGACTAGAACCTACGAGCAGTACTTC,CASSWQSGTRTYEQYF
medium-sized,TRBJ2-2,NA,14,TRBV7-8,TGTGCCAGCAGCTTAGCGGGGAACACCGGGGAGCTGTTTTTT,CASSLAGNTGELFF
once,TRBJ2-3,NA,17,TRBV5-4,TGTGCCAGCAGCTTGGCGGGATTGGGTTTAGGCACAGATACGCAGTATTTT,CASSLAGLGLGTDTQYF
NA,TRBJ1-1,NA,13,TRBV10-3,TGTGCCATCAGTGACCCCGAGGGCACTGAAGCTTTCTTT,CAISDPEGTEAFF
NA,TRBJ1-4,NA,14,TRBV9,TGTGCCAGCAGCCTCCGGGGAGATAATGAAAAACTGTTTTTT,CASSLRGDNEKLFF
NA,TRBJ1-2,TRBD1,12,TRBV19,TGTGCCATAGGACAGGGCGTCTATGGCTACACCTTC,CAIGQGVYGYTF
NA,TRBJ2-7,TRBD2,13,TRBV28,TGTGCCAGCATGGCTAGCGGGACGTACGAGCAGTACTTC,CASMASGTYEQYF
NA,TRBJ2-5,TRBD1,17,TRBV4-3,TGCGCCAGCAGCCCCGGAACAGGGGGGATAACAGGAGAGACCCAGTACTTC,CASSPGTGGITGETQYF
NA,TRBJ2-5,NA,12,TRBV13,TGTGCCAGCAGCTTAGTTTCGGAGACCCAGTACTTC,CASSLVSETQYF
NA,TRBJ1-1,NA,14,TRBV10-3,TGTGCCATCAGTGACGGGGGGCCGAACACTGAAGCTTTCTTT,CAISDGGPNTEAFF
NA,TRBJ2-7,NA,11,TRBV30,TGTGCCTGGAGTGGCGGCTACGAGCAGTACTTC,CAWSGGYEQYF
NA,TRBJ1-5,TRBD1,15,TRBV4-1,TGCGCCAGCAGCCTCCGGGACAGGGACAATCAGCCCCAGCATTTT,CASSLRDRDNQPQHF
NA,TRBJ1-2,NA,13,TRBV29-1,TGCAGCGTCCTGGAGGGGACCCAGGATGGCTACACCTTC,CSVLEGTQDGYTF
NA,TRBJ2-7,TRBD2,15,TRBV27,TGTGCCAGCAGTCCCGGACTAGTGGTAGTTAGCGAGCAGTACTTC,CASSPGLVVVSEQYF
NA,TRBJ1-5,NA,16,TRBV6-6,TGTGCCAGCAGTTACCCTGCCCACCACAGCCCTCAGCCCCAGCATTTT,CASSYPAHHSPQPQHF
once,TRBJ2-7,TRBD1,14,TRBV5-4,TGTGCCAGCAGCTTCGGGACAGGGTCCTACGAGCAGTACTTC,CASSFGTGSYEQYF
NA,TRBJ1-6,TRBD1,15,TRBV6-5,TGTGCCAGCAGCGGACTTTGGGACAGTAATTCACCCCTCCACTTT,CASSGLWDSNSPLHF
NA,TRBJ1-1,NA,14,TRBV6-1,TGTGCCATCGCGGGGATAAGTGTGAACACTGAAGCTTTCTTT,CAIAGISVNTEAFF
few,TRBJ2-7,TRBD2,14,TRBV11-2,TGTGCCAGCAGCTCATGGACTAGCACCTACGAGCAGTACTTC,CASSSWTSTYEQYF
NA,TRBJ1-2,NA,13,TRBV6-1,TGTGCCAGCAGTGTATTCGGGTTGGATGGCTACACCTTC,CASSVFGLDGYTF
once,TRBJ2-7,TRBD2,17,TRBV5-5,TGTGCCAGCAGCTTAGGGCCAGGCGGGGGGAACTCCTACGAGCAGTACTTC,CASSLGPGGGNSYEQYF
once,TRBJ2-3,NA,18,TRBV10-3,TGTGCCATCAGTGACCCTTCCGAAACTTACTCTAGCACAGATACGCAGTATTTT,CAISDPSETYSSTDTQYF
NA,TRBJ2-7,TRBD2,16,TRBV6-6,TGTGCCAGCAGTTACGCGGCGGGAGGTACCTCCTACGAGCAGTACTTC,CASSYAAGGTSYEQYF
NA,TRBJ1-1,NA,18,TRBV7-2,TGTGCCAGCAGCTTAGGGGCCAGGGCCCCATTTCCGAACACTGAAGCTTTCTTT,CASSLGARAPFPNTEAFF
NA,TRBJ1-4,TRBD1,16,TRBV6-1,TGTGCCAGCAGTGACTGGGCAGGGGGGGGTAATGAAAAACTGTTTTTT,CASSDWAGGGNEKLFF